This T cell receptor (beta chain) was captured in a study of T cell repertoires in cytomegalovirus infection. TCRdb recomputed calls from the reads with MiXCR, one row per CDR3 protein. The sample consists of around 280,000 distinct CDR3 sequences, about 13% of them appearing once. This CDR3 region has 19 residues. V shed 6 bases and J 0 bases; nucleotides not matched to a gene: 17. Germline-derived CDR1 and CDR2 are SGHAT and FQNNGV. Sequenced material: PBMCs. The clonotype was recovered from a human donor in good health (CMV status not recorded). Some clones in this sample may be carry-over from other donors' samples. This chain links TRBV11-2 with TRBJ2-1; 7 bases map to TRBD2. CDR3 region: CASRNPGLPTRSSYNEQFF. In DNA, the CDR3 is TGTGCCAGCAGGAACCCGGGACTACCCACCCGGAGCTCCTACAATGAGCAGTTCTTC.